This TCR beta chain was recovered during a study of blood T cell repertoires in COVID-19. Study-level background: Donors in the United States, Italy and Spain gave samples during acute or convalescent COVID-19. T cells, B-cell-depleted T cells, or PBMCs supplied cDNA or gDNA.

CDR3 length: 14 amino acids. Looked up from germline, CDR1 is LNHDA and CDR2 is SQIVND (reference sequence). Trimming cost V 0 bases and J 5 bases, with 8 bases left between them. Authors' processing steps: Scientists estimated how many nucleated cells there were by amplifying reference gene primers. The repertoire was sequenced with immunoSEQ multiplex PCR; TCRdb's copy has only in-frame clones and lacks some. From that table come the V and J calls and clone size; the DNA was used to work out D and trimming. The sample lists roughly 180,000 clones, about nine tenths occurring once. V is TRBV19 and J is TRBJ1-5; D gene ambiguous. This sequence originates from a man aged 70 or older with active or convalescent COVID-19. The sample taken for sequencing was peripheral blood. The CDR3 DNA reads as TGTGCCAGTAGTATAGATCGATCGGATCAGCCCCAGCATTTT. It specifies CASSIDRSDQPQHF.